These T cell receptor beta chains were read from a single sample in a study of T-cell reconstitution after alpha-beta-depleted transplantation in children. In TCRdb, the PCR reads were re-called with MiXCR into one record per CDR3 protein. The sample consists of 97,000 or so distinct CDR3 sequences, 7.5% to 9% of them appearing once. The source material was PBMCs, sampled before TCRalphabeta/CD19-depleted stem cell transplant. These receptor sequences come from a boy between 2 and 10 years old with acute lymphoblastic leukemia, due to receive a stem cell transplant. The CDR3 runs from the conserved cysteine through the conserved F or W. A D gene is named only where the DNA matches it firmly. Size tells how often a clone was seen (once, few, many) or the class of an expanded clone, and some rows leave it out.

size	J	D	V	CDR3	DNA
.	TRBJ2-7	TRBD2	TRBV7-8	CASSLRKAGGHEQYF	TGTGCCAGCAGCTTGCGAAAAGCGGGGGGGCATGAGCAGTACTTC
many	TRBJ1-4	TRBD1	TRBV28	CASSPRTGGATNEKLFF	TGTGCCAGCAGTCCAAGGACAGGGGGCGCGACTAATGAAAAACTGTTTTTT
many	TRBJ1-1	.	TRBV5-1	CASSLHQNTEAFF	TGCGCCAGCAGCCTACACCAGAACACTGAAGCTTTCTTT
many	TRBJ1-6	.	TRBV5-5	CASSLQAFSSYNSPLHF	TGTGCCAGCAGCTTGCAGGCGTTTAGCTCCTATAATTCACCCCTCCACTTT
many	TRBJ1-3	TRBD1	TRBV5-1	CASSSGGTASGNTIYF	TGCGCCAGCAGCTCGGGAGGGACAGCCTCTGGAAACACCATATATTTT
few	TRBJ2-6	TRBD1	TRBV5-1	CASSSGQGAGANVLTF	TGCGCCAGCAGCTCAGGACAGGGTGCTGGGGCCAACGTCCTGACTTTC
few	TRBJ1-2	.	TRBV7-9	CATDSQGLGYTF	TGTGCCACTGATTCACAGGGTTTAGGCTACACCTTC
few	TRBJ1-5	.	TRBV4-2	CASSRSQQVGSGSNQPQHF	TGTGCCAGCAGCCGGTCCCAACAGGTGGGTTCTGGGAGCAATCAGCCCCAGCATTTT
many	TRBJ1-5	.	TRBV3-1	CASSSGFQPQHF	TGTGCCAGCAGCTCGGGGTTTCAGCCCCAGCATTTT
many	TRBJ1-5	.	TRBV4-2	CASSRWRGAAGNQPQHF	TGTGCCAGCAGCCGATGGAGGGGGGCTGCAGGTAATCAGCCCCAGCATTTT
.	TRBJ2-3	TRBD2	TRBV5-6	CASSPTLAGGNTDTQYF	TGTGCCAGCAGCCCAACTTTAGCGGGGGGGAACACAGATACGCAGTATTTT
many	TRBJ1-1	.	TRBV5-1	CASSLVGGAVNTEAFF	TGCGCCAGCAGCTTGGTCGGGGGGGCCGTGAACACTGAAGCTTTCTTT
few	TRBJ2-5	.	TRBV6-1	CASSDRGGRQETQYF	TGTGCCAGCAGTGATAGAGGGGGGCGACAAGAGACCCAGTACTTC